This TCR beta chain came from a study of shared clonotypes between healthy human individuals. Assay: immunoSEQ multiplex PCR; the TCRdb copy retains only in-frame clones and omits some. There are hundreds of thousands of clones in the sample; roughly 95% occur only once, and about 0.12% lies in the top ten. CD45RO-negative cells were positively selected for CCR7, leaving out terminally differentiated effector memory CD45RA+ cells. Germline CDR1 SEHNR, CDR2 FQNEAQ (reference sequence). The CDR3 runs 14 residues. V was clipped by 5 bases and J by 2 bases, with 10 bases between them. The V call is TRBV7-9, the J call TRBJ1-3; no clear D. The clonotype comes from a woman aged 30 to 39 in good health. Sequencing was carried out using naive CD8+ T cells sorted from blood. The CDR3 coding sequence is TGTGCCAGCAGCCCCCGGGAAGCTGGAAACACCATATATTTT. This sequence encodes CASSPREAGNTIYF.